This TCR beta chain was sequenced in a study of CD8 T cells in ankylosing spondylitis. TCRdb fed the 5' RACE reads into MiXCR, producing one record per CDR3 protein. This table has 250,000 or so distinct CDR3 sequences, about 24% appearing once. Overall study results and limits: Enrichment of disease-linked clones was reportedly significant in matched ankylosing spondylitis synovial fluid. What appeared characteristic of ankylosing spondylitis blood was a TCR beta motif of about eight highly homologous variants. Peripheral blood held disease-linked clones only at relatively low frequency, and these were CD8+.

This clonotype has a handful of counts. Its target is not known. The CDR3 length is 13 residues. The V and J ends lost 6 bases and 5 bases respectively, with 14 bases between them. This TCR came from a male donor with ankylosing spondylitis or in good health (not recorded which). This chain connects TRBV12-3 or TRBV12-4 to TRBJ2-7; D gene unclear. Sequencing was carried out using blood, either unsorted or a sorted T cell fraction (not recorded which). CDR3 region: CASSTEILHEQYF. The CDR3 nucleotides are TGTGCCAGCAGCACGGAGATCCTCCACGAGCAGTACTTC.